This TCR beta chain was retrieved from a study of tumour-infiltrating T cells in Burkitt lymphoma. Study summary: The Burkitt lymphoma cohort spanned all epidemiological subtypes. Survival, overall and progression-free, tracked with productive clonality. Findings and limits, study-wide: Many Burkitt lymphoma patients shared several public clonotypes.

As to this clone: The antigen is unknown.

TCRdb's table, derived via immunoSEQ multiplex PCR, lists solely in-frame clones and lacks some. The table lists around 50,000 clones, around a third of them singletons. Germline V gene data show CDR1 as SGHRS and CDR2 as YFSETQ. This CDR3 comprises 14 residues. The V gene lost 4 bases and the J gene lost 1 base, with 8 bases spanning the gap. Sequencing was carried out using tumor tissue. The J gene is TRBJ2-2, the V gene TRBV5-1; D unclear. The sequence was collected from a human donor with Burkitt lymphoma. Here the CDR3 DNA reads TGCGCCAGCAGCCCGCGACAGAACACCGGGGAGCTGTTTTTT. Translation: CASSPRQNTGELFF.